The 25 T cell receptor beta chains below were found in one sample sequenced in a study of blood T cells in healthy people across ages (dated by TCRdb to between 2015 and 2016). Library prep was done by 5' RACE. TCRdb records Illumina HiSeq 2500 as the sequencer. A second PCR of roughly 6 to 11 cycles was run with a J-beta primer mix and a sample-barcoded 5' primer. TCRdb applied fastp at Q25 and MiXCR to the public reads, then kept only in-frame beta chains. Entries are consolidated by CDR3 protein sequence, retaining the most common genes and DNA. Counted in this sample were some 850,000 distinct CDR3 sequences; 20% to 30% of them appeared once. The ten largest clones capture about 2.9% of the sample. The same specimen was also included in a second study, on T cells of mothers and their children.

The sequenced sample was blood. The receptor source for this set is a boy younger than 18 in good health.

The rearrangement uses TRBV10-3 and TRBJ1-4, with D possibly matching TRBD1 (6 bases). This CDR3 contains 15 residues. In germline, CDR1 is ENHRY, CDR2 SYGVKD. Trimming shortened V by 10 bases and J by 4 bases, and 19 bases separated the two germline ends. For the CDR3, the DNA is TGTGCCACCGCTGCGGGGGGCTCGGGTAATGAAAAACTGTTTTTT. The encoded protein is CATAAGGSGNEKLFF.

This chain links TRBV7-3 with TRBJ2-5, with 9 bases aligning to TRBD1. The better agreement between TRBJ2-7 and the DNA end casts doubt on the J call. Germline V gene lookup returns CDR1 SGHTA and CDR2 FQGTGA. The CDR3 has 15 amino acids. CDR3 residues: CASSYGTGPTYEQYF. As DNA, the CDR3 is TGTGCCAGCAGTTACGGGACAGGGCCCACCTACGAGCAGTACTTC.

The sample holds a few counts of this clonotype. The chain employs TRBV5-1 and TRBJ2-5; maybe TRBD1 (6 bases). This CDR3 is 14 amino acids long. The germline gives CDR1 SGHRS, CDR2 YFSETQ. Trimming took off 4 bases at V and 2 bases at J, with 12 bases between the two ends. The CDR3 DNA sequence: TGCGCCAGCAGCATCCAGGGGTTGCAAGAGACCCAGTACTTC. Amino acids: CASSIQGLQETQYF.

V usage is TRBV19 and J usage is TRBJ1-2; TRBD1 matches 11 bases. CDR1 LNHDA and CDR2 SQIVND come from the germline V gene (reference sequence). The CDR3 extends over 16 amino acids. The V segment lost 7 bases and the J segment 5 bases; nucleotides outside the gene matches: 12. CDR3 DNA sequence: TGTGCCAGTACCGCCGGACAGGGGGCATCCGGGTATGGCTACACCTTC. Translation gives CASTAGQGASGYGYTF.

Details on this clonotype: Relative to the germline gene, one junction end is altered; a read error may explain this. The chain employs TRBV7-9 and TRBJ2-6; D not resolved. The V gene's germline CDR1 is SEHNR and CDR2 FQNEAQ (reference sequence). The CDR3 has 17 amino acids. CDR3 amino acids: CASRPAGLISGANVLTF. In nucleotides, the CDR3 is TGTGCGAGCAGACCGGCCGGATTGATCTCTGGGGCCAACGTCCTGACTTTC. Supplemented by reference TRBV7-9 and TRBJ2-6, the full variable domain reads DTGVSQNPRHKITKRGQNVTFRCDPISEHNRLYWYRQTLGQGPEFLTYFQNEAQLEKSRLLSDRFSAERPKGSFSTLEIQRTEQGDSAMYLCASRPAGLISGANVLTFGAGSRLTVL.

The rearrangement uses TRBV15 and TRBJ1-4; D not certain. The V gene lost 0 bases and the J gene lost 4 bases, with 15 bases spanning the gap. Germline V gene data show CDR1 as LNHNV and CDR2 as YYDKDF (reference sequence). CDR3 length: 17 amino acids. CDR3 nucleotide sequence: TGTGCCACCAGCAGAGATTTTAACACAGCTCTTAATGAAAAACTGTTTTTT. Amino acids: CATSRDFNTALNEKLFF.

The gene calls are TRBV10-3 and TRBJ1-2; D is unresolved. This CDR3 comprises 17 residues. Trimming stripped 2 bases from V and 5 bases from J, with 21 bases between. Germline CDR1 ENHRY, CDR2 SYGVKD. CDR3 in amino acids: CAISERRATRKIYGYTF. For the CDR3, the DNA is TGTGCCATCAGTGAGAGGAGGGCCACCCGGAAAATTTATGGCTACACCTTC.

This clonotype was counted only a few times. The CDR3 DNA reads as TGTGCCAGCATACGGGGCTATGGCTACACCTTC. Translation: CASIRGYGYTF. J is TRBJ1-2 and V is TRBV28; no definite D call. The V end lost 7 bases, the J end lost 4 bases, and 7 bases lay between the germline ends. The CDR3 is 11 amino acids. CDR1 and CDR2 from the germline V gene are MDHEN and SYDVKM.

The chain has TRBV7-6 and TRBJ2-3, with 8 bases aligning to TRBD2. This CDR3 contains 16 residues. CDR1 SGHVS and CDR2 FNYEAQ come from the germline V gene. Germline trimming cut 2 bases from V and 11 bases from J; bases unmatched to any gene: 15. CDR3 nucleotide sequence: TGTGCCAGCAGCTTAAGCACGGCGGGGGGCCAAGTGGGGCAGTATTTT. Residues: CASSLSTAGGQVGQYF.

There are a few counts of this clonotype. CDR3 coding DNA: TGTGCCAGCAGCCTCGGACGGCACTCCTACGAGCAGTACTTC. Residues: CASSLGRHSYEQYF. J is TRBJ2-7 and V is TRBV3-1; D unresolved. Per the germline V gene, CDR1 is LGHDT and CDR2 is YNNKEL (reference sequence). CDR3 length equals 14 residues. Trimming took 4 bases from V and 0 from J, leaving 10 bases between them.

This clonotype was detected only a few times. The chain carries TRBV7-9 and TRBJ1-4; TRBD1 might be the D (6 bases). Germline CDR1 SEHNR, CDR2 FQNEAQ (reference sequence). V was clipped by 4 bases and J by 14 bases, with 17 bases between them. The CDR3 sequence is 13 residues long. CDR3 protein: CASSSMGLTGLFF. The DNA of the CDR3 is TGTGCCAGCAGCTCCATGGGCCTGACAGGCCTGTTTTTT.

The chain recombines TRBV7-2 with TRBJ2-5; D remains unclear. Trimming removed 5 bases from V and 3 bases from J, with 16 bases in between. This CDR3 contains 15 residues. Germline loops: CDR1 SGHTA, CDR2 FQGNSA. The DNA of the CDR3 is TGTGCCAGCAGCCCCTCTCTGGGCCCTGAAGAGACCCAGTACTTC. This encodes CASSPSLGPEETQYF.

The chain uses TRBV12-3 or TRBV12-4 and TRBJ2-1, with 12 bases fitting TRBD2. Losses at the gene ends were 2 bases for V and 4 bases for J; bases not matched to a gene: 15. This CDR3 region has 20 residues. CDR3 DNA: TGTGCCAGCAGTTTATCTCGGCCACTCCTAGCGGGGGGGAAATACAATGAGCAGTTCTTC. Encoded protein: CASSLSRPLLAGGKYNEQFF.

The table lists this clonotype with a few counts. The chain couples TRBV2 to TRBJ2-5; D remains unclear. The CDR3 consists of 11 residues. The germline CDR1 and CDR2 sequences are SNHLY and FYNNEI. The V and J ends lost 7 bases and 7 bases respectively, with 10 bases between them. Here the CDR3 DNA reads TGTGCCAGCACACAAGATGCGACCCAGTACTTC. It yields the protein CASTQDATQYF.

This clonotype was found a few times. The V gene is TRBV4-2, the J gene TRBJ2-5; D not resolved. With 0 bases removed from V and 5 bases from J, the gap between germline ends came to 7 bases. The CDR3 consists of 13 residues. The germline gives CDR1 LGHNA, CDR2 YNFKEQ. The CDR3 DNA reads as TGTGCCAGCAGCCAAGAAGTGGCGGAGACCCAGTACTTC. Translated, it gives CASSQEVAETQYF.

This sequence joins TRBV20-1 and TRBJ2-7; 7 nucleotides agree with TRBD2. Germline values: CDR1 DFQATT, CDR2 SNEGSKA (reference sequence). V shed 0 bases, J shed 4 bases, and the junction held 0 bases outside the gene matches. This CDR3 comprises 12 residues. The CDR3 loop is CSAREGGYEQYF. DNA for the CDR3: TGCAGTGCTAGAGAGGGGGGGTACGAGCAGTACTTC.

The chain combines TRBV6-5 with TRBJ2-5, with D perhaps matching TRBD1 (5 bases). CDR1 MNHEY and CDR2 SVGAGI come from the germline V gene. The V and J ends lost 0 bases and 5 bases respectively, with 10 bases between them. The CDR3 totals 14 residues. This CDR3 is CASSYSRAWETQYF. CDR3 DNA sequence: TGTGCCAGCAGTTACTCCAGGGCTTGGGAGACCCAGTACTTC.

The chain carries TRBV18 and TRBJ1-2, with a possible D match to TRBD1 (5 bases). The germline V gene encodes CDR1 KGHSH and CDR2 LQKENI. Trimming shortened V by 3 bases and J by 0 bases, and 8 bases separated the two germline ends. The CDR3 sequence is 14 residues long. CDR3 amino acids: CASSPGLSNYGYTF. Written as DNA, the CDR3 is TGTGCCAGCTCACCGGGACTTTCTAACTATGGCTACACCTTC. Combining the CDR3 with reference TRBV18 and TRBJ1-2 gives the whole variable domain NAGVMQNPRHLVRRRGQEARLRCSPMKGHSHVYWYRQLPEEGLKFMVYLQKENIIDESGMPKERFSAEFPKEGPSILRIQQVVRGDSAAYFCASSPGLSNYGYTFGSGTRLTVV.

The table lists this clonotype with a few counts. The chain employs TRBV7-9 and TRBJ2-3, with TRBD2 matching 9 bases. The V gene end was trimmed by 5 bases and the J gene end by 11 bases; junction bases not matched to a gene: 11. The CDR3 length is 14 residues. Germline CDR1 is SEHNR and CDR2 is FQNEAQ (reference sequence). CDR3 nucleotides: TGTGCCAGCAGCCCCTTGACTCATAGCGGGGGGCAGTATTTT. Its translation: CASSPLTHSGGQYF.

The CDR3 reads CASWGTGRHEQYF. The CDR3 DNA sequence: TGTGCCAGCTGGGGGACAGGGCGCCACGAGCAGTACTTC. The rearrangement joins TRBV12-3 or TRBV12-4 to TRBJ2-7; 9 nucleotides line up with TRBD1. V was clipped by 8 bases and J by 5 bases; unmatched bases: 7. The CDR3 is 13 amino acids.

This clonotype was seen a handful of times. V gene TRBV9 combines with J gene TRBJ1-6, with TRBD1 matching 8 bases. J gave up 6 bases and V 5 bases, and 4 bases lay outside the gene matches. The CDR3 is made up of 14 amino acids. Germline V gene data show CDR1 as SGDLS and CDR2 as YYNGEE. CDR3: CASSQGAGNSPLHF. CDR3 in DNA: TGTGCCAGCAGTCAGGGGGCTGGTAATTCACCCCTCCACTTT.

This clonotype was detected once. The rearrangement joins TRBV29-1 to TRBJ2-3, with 9 bases identical to TRBD2. The CDR3 runs 17 residues. Looked up from germline, CDR1 is SQVTM and CDR2 is ANQGSEA. V lost 7 bases, J lost 7 bases, and 21 bases stayed unmatched. The CDR3 spells CSGRTWGGGAVKNTQYF. CDR3 DNA: TGCAGCGGACGGACGTGGGGCGGGGGGGCAGTGAAGAATACGCAGTATTTT.

Concerning this clonotype itself: This sequence may be a read error, since a much larger clone differs from it by one base. The rearrangement joins TRBV9 to TRBJ2-3; 8 nucleotides agree with TRBD1. The CDR3 consists of 15 residues. CDR1 and CDR2 (germline): SGDLS, YYNGEE. CDR3 protein: CASSFRQGQTDTQCF. The CDR3, as DNA: TGTGCCAGCAGCTTCCGACAGGGGCAAACAGATACGCAGTGTTTT.

The V gene is TRBV5-1, the J gene TRBJ2-5, with a possible D match to TRBD2 (6 bases). Per the germline V gene, CDR1 is SGHRS and CDR2 is YFSETQ. Trimming removed 1 base at V and 3 bases at J, with 16 bases between. The CDR3 has 16 amino acids. The CDR3 nucleotides are TGCGCCAGCAGCTTGTTTAACGGGGGAAGTGAAGAGACCCAGTACTTC. Translated, it gives CASSLFNGGSEETQYF.

The genes are TRBV9 and TRBJ2-1; tentative D call: TRBD2 (6 bases). Matching the DNA end better, TRBJ2-5 makes the J call doubtful. The CDR3 extends over 14 amino acids. The germline gives CDR1 SGDLS, CDR2 YYNGEE. CDR3 nucleotide sequence: TGTGCCAGCAGCCTTACGGTTGCGGGGGAGACCCAGTACTTC. This codes for CASSLTVAGETQYF.